Listed below are T cell receptor beta chains from one sample, sequenced in a study of blood T cell repertoires in COVID-19. Clones were read by immunoSEQ multiplex PCR, and TCRdb kept only the in-frame ones, dropping some. The data show around 160,000 clones, 85% to 90% seen once. Source material: peripheral blood. The receptors shown here come from a man in his late teens or twenties with COVID-19, enrolled during active disease. The CDR3 runs from the conserved cysteine through the conserved F or W. D genes are given only for firm matches. Clone size is stated in some rows and not others, as once, few, many or a class when expanded.

d_call	v_call	clone_size	j_call	cdr3_nt	cdr3_aa
TRBD1	TRBV7-2	NA	TRBJ1-2	TGTGCCAGCAGCTTAGGGACCGGGACAGGGAGTGGCTACACCTTC	CASSLGTGTGSGYTF
NA	TRBV4-3	NA	TRBJ2-5	TGCGCCAGCAGCCAAGCGAACGGGGAGACCCAGTACTTC	CASSQANGETQYF
NA	TRBV6-5	NA	TRBJ1-2	TGTGCCAGCAGTTGGGACCGGGGGGGTGGCTACACCTTC	CASSWDRGGGYTF
TRBD1	TRBV27	NA	TRBJ2-2	TGTGCCAGCAGTCCTCGGGGGACAGGGAACACCGGGGAGCTGTTTTTT	CASSPRGTGNTGELFF
NA	TRBV9	NA	TRBJ2-3	TGTGCCAGCAGCCGAACGGGGGATACGCAGTATTTT	CASSRTGDTQYF
NA	TRBV10-3	NA	TRBJ1-1	TGTGCCATCAGTGAGTCGAGAGGGAGGGCCACTGAAGCTTTCTTT	CAISESRGRATEAFF
NA	TRBV6-1	NA	TRBJ2-1	TGTGCCAGCAGTGAAGCGCTCAGGGGTCGGCGTCGGCAGTTCTTC	CASSEALRGRRRQFF
NA	TRBV4-1	NA	TRBJ2-1	TGCGCCAGCAGCCAAGAGCCGGGAGTGGGGCACAATGAGCAGTTCTTC	CASSQEPGVGHNEQFF
NA	TRBV9	NA	TRBJ2-2	TGTGCCAGCAGCGTAGGTCTCACCGGGGAGCTGTTTTTT	CASSVGLTGELFF
NA	TRBV6-2/TRBV6-3	NA	TRBJ1-1	TGTGCCAGCAGTTTTCGTGGACTCCTGAACACTGAAGCTTTCTTT	CASSFRGLLNTEAFF
TRBD1	TRBV27	NA	TRBJ1-5	TGTGCCAGCAGTTTGGGGGGGACAGGGGAAAATCAGCCCCAGCATTTT	CASSLGGTGENQPQHF
NA	TRBV27	NA	TRBJ2-2	TGTGCCAGCAGTTTAGGGGCCACCGGGGAGCTGTTTTTT	CASSLGATGELFF
TRBD1	TRBV5-6	NA	TRBJ1-6	TGTGCCAGCAGCTTGATCACCGGACAGGGCGTTTCACCCCTCCACTTT	CASSLITGQGVSPLHF
NA	TRBV13	NA	TRBJ2-3	TGTGCCAGCAGCTTAGGGCTAACTAGCTCCACAGATACGCAGTATTTT	CASSLGLTSSTDTQYF
TRBD1	TRBV7-8	NA	TRBJ1-3	TGTGCCAGCAGCTTAGTGAGACAGGGGTACGGAAACACCATATATTTT	CASSLVRQGYGNTIYF
NA	TRBV6-6	NA	TRBJ2-2	TGTGCCAGCAGGGGACTTAAGACGAACACCGGGGAGCTGTTTTTT	CASRGLKTNTGELFF
TRBD2	TRBV7-3	NA	TRBJ2-1	TGTGCCAGCAGCCCTACCATCGGACTAGCGGGATTCAATGAGCAGTTCTTC	CASSPTIGLAGFNEQFF
NA	TRBV7-2	NA	TRBJ2-5	TGTGCCAGCAGCTCCCAGGGGTACCAAGAGACCCAGTACTTC	CASSSQGYQETQYF
NA	TRBV18	NA	TRBJ1-3	TGTGCCAGCTCACCATTCGGGGTCTCTGGAAACACCATATATTTT	CASSPFGVSGNTIYF
TRBD1	TRBV6-4	NA	TRBJ1-6	TGTGCCAGCAGGGGGGACAGGGAAAATTCACCCCTCCACTTT	CASRGDRENSPLHF
NA	TRBV9	NA	TRBJ1-2	TGTGCCAGCAGCCCCAAGCAGGTTGCTAACTATGGCTACACCTTC	CASSPKQVANYGYTF
TRBD2	TRBV13	NA	TRBJ2-1	TGTGCCAGCAGCCCCCGGACTAGCGGGAATTACAATGAGCAGTTCTTC	CASSPRTSGNYNEQFF
NA	TRBV10-1	NA	TRBJ2-1	TGCGCCAGCAGTGATAACAGGGCTTCCTACAATGAGCAGTTCTTC	CASSDNRASYNEQFF
NA	TRBV21-1	NA	TRBJ1-5	TGTGCCAGCAGCAAACTGGAGGCGTCGGGTCAGCCCCAGCATTTT	CASSKLEASGQPQHF
TRBD1	TRBV4-3	NA	TRBJ2-7	TGCGCCAGCAGCTCCGGGACAGGGGTCTCCTACGAGCAGTACTTC	CASSSGTGVSYEQYF
NA	TRBV2	NA	TRBJ1-1	TGTGCCAGCGTACTAGGGACTGAAGCTTTCTTT	CASVLGTEAFF
TRBD2	TRBV11-2	NA	TRBJ2-1	TGTGCCAGCAGCTCCGGACTAGCGGGAGGCGCTGAGCAGTTCTTC	CASSSGLAGGAEQFF
NA	TRBV28	few	TRBJ2-7	TGTGCCAGCAACCCCCCGGGGGGCCACGAGCAGTACTTC	CASNPPGGHEQYF
NA	TRBV2	NA	TRBJ2-1	TGTGCCAGCAGCAGCTACAATGAGCAGTTCTTC	CASSSYNEQFF
TRBD1	TRBV6-1	NA	TRBJ1-5	TGTGCCAGCAGTGAATTGACAGGGGGCAATCAGCCCCAGCATTTT	CASSELTGGNQPQHF
TRBD1	TRBV2	NA	TRBJ2-3	TGTGCCAGCAGTCCGCGGACAGGGGCAGGCACAGATACGCAGTATTTT	CASSPRTGAGTDTQYF
TRBD2	TRBV7-2	few	TRBJ2-1	TGTGCCAGCAGAGATTCTAGCGGGAGGGCTAGTGAGCAGTTCTTC	CASRDSSGRASEQFF